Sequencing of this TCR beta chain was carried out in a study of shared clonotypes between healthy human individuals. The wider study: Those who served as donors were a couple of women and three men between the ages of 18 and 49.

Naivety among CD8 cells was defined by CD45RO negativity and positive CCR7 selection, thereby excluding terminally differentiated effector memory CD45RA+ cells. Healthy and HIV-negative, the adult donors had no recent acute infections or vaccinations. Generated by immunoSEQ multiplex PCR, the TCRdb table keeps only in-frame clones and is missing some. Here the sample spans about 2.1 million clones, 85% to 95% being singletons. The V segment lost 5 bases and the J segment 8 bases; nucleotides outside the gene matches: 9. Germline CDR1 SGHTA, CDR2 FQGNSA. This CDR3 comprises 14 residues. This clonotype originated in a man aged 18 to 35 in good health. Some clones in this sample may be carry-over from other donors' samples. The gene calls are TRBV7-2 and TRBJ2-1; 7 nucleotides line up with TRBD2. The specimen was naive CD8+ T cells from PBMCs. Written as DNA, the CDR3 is TGTGCCAGCAGCACATTCGGACTAGGGGATGAGCAGTTCTTC. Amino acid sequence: CASSTFGLGDEQFF.